This T cell receptor beta chain was recorded in a study of blood T cell repertoires in COVID-19. Libraries were prepared by immunoSEQ multiplex PCR; TCRdb keeps only in-frame clonotypes and omits some of them. The sample yields roughly 180,000 clones, 75% to 85% seen once. The CDR3 runs 15 residues. Trimming cost V 1 base and J 5 bases; bases outside gene matches: 5. The germline V gene encodes CDR1 SGHDT and CDR2 YYEEEE. The chain combines TRBV5-6 with TRBJ1-5; TRBD1 agrees at 8 bases. Sequenced input: PBMCs or T cells enriched from blood (not recorded which). The clonotype was recovered from a man between 40 and 49 years old who had recovered from COVID-19. The CDR3 coding sequence is TGTGCCAGCAGCTTGCGCGGGACAGGTTATCAGCCCCAGCATTTT. Translated: CASSLRGTGYQPQHF.